The 8 T cell receptor beta chains below all came from one sample that was sequenced in a study of shared clonotypes between healthy human individuals. The protocol was immunoSEQ multiplex PCR, while the TCRdb copy is restricted to in-frame clones and leaves out a portion. The repertoire holds 550,000 to 600,000 clones, 98% seen once, with 0.3% in the top ten. Terminally differentiated effector memory CD45RA+ cells were excluded by CCR7 positive selection of CD45RO-negative cells. Material for sequencing was naive CD8+ T cells sorted from blood. The receptors derive from a man between 25 and 39 years old in good health.

CDR3 protein: CASSGPQTRGPTNEQYF. The CDR3 coding sequence is TGTGCCAGCAGTGGGCCCCAAACCAGGGGACCCACCAACGAGCAGTACTTC. The chain has TRBV6-1 and TRBJ2-7; a weak D match, TRBD1 (6 bases). CDR3 length equals 17 residues. Trimming stripped 4 bases from V and 5 bases from J, with 24 bases between. The germline gives CDR1 MNHNS, CDR2 SASEGT.

V gene TRBV2 combines with J gene TRBJ2-7; 8 bases are shared with TRBD1. The trim removed 2 bases at V and 3 bases at J, leaving 6 bases unmatched. CDR3 length: 15 amino acids. Germline assignment: CDR1 SNHLY and CDR2 FYNNEI. CDR3 residues: CASSETPGTGYEQYF. The CDR3 region has the DNA TGTGCCAGCAGTGAAACCCCAGGGACAGGCTACGAGCAGTACTTC.

V gene TRBV7-6 combines with J gene TRBJ2-2; perhaps D is TRBD1 or TRBD2 (6 bases each). From germline, CDR1 is SGHVS and CDR2 FNYEAQ. The CDR3 covers 14 residues. V was pared by 4 bases and J by 7 bases, with 13 bases between. Here the CDR3 reads CASSSGGGGGELFF. CDR3 DNA: TGTGCCAGCAGCTCCGGAGGAGGGGGCGGGGAGCTGTTTTTT.

Here the CDR3 reads CASSQERGSYEQYF. The CDR3 DNA is TGCGCCAGCAGCCAAGAGAGGGGATCCTACGAGCAGTACTTC. The chain combines TRBV4-1 with TRBJ2-7; TRBD1 or TRBD2 may be the D gene (5 bases each). The CDR3 has 14 amino acids. The V end lost 0 bases, the J end lost 1 base, and 7 bases lay between the germline ends. The V gene's germline CDR1 is MGHRA and CDR2 YSYEKL.

This sequence joins TRBV27 and TRBJ1-5; 10 nucleotides line up with TRBD1. Germline values: CDR1 MNHEY, CDR2 SMNVEV (reference sequence). The CDR3 runs to 15 residues. Trimming removed 5 bases from V and 6 bases from J; junction bases left unmatched: 7. The CDR3: CASSPGQGFSQPQHF. CDR3 sequence (DNA): TGTGCCAGCAGTCCGGGACAGGGGTTTAGTCAGCCCCAGCATTTT.

This clone has only one observation. The chain joins TRBV13 to TRBJ2-1, with D perhaps TRBD2 (5 bases). Trimming left V 0 bases short and J 4 bases short, with 7 bases between. CDR1 is PRHDT and CDR2 is FYEKMQ in the germline V gene (reference sequence). This CDR3 is built from 14 residues. The CDR3 is CASSLGGEYNEQFF. The CDR3 region has the DNA TGTGCCAGCAGCTTAGGGGGAGAATACAATGAGCAGTTCTTC.

The J gene is TRBJ2-7, the V gene TRBV30, with 10 bases lining up with TRBD2. The germline gives CDR1 GTSNPN, CDR2 SVGIG (reference sequence). The CDR3 is 14 amino acids. With 4 bases clipped from V and 2 bases from J, the junction kept 5 bases outside the gene matches. The CDR3 DNA sequence: TGTGCCTGGAATCCTGGACTAGCGGCCTACGAGCAGTACTTC. It yields the protein CAWNPGLAAYEQYF.

The genes are TRBV18 and TRBJ1-5; 11 bases are shared with TRBD1. With V trimmed by 4 bases and J by 4 bases, 6 bases remained unmatched. The CDR3 runs to 16 residues. Germline loops: CDR1 KGHSH, CDR2 LQKENI. The CDR3 loop is CASSLGQGAHNQPQHF. The DNA for the CDR3 is TGTGCCAGCTCACTCGGACAGGGGGCCCATAATCAGCCCCAGCATTTT.